Below, one TCR beta chain is given with its context. This sample stems from a study of regulatory T cells in long-lasting Graves disease. Through Arm-PCR of CDR3 regions and iRepertoire HTBI primers, TCR beta libraries were built. TCRdb reprocessed the multiplex PCR reads via MiXCR and lists one record per CDR3 protein. Among under 500,000 distinct CDR3 sequences listed, less than 25% were seen once. J gave up 1 base and V 1 base, and 8 bases lay outside the gene matches. Germline V gives CDR1 DFQATT, CDR2 SNEGSKA (reference sequence). There are 17 residues in the CDR3. As to time point: persistent/refractory GD, antithyroid drugs over 5 years with positive TRAb. Isolated PBMC RNA provided the starting material for the TCR library.

The gene calls are TRBV20-1 and TRBJ2-7; 12 positions agree with TRBD2. This sample comprised peripheral blood mononuclear cells (PBMCs), obtained when the disease was refractory, from a patient treated with antithyroid drugs. This clonotype was sampled from a female donor with Graves disease. The chain's CDR3 is CSARVSSGRAGSYEQYF. Written as DNA, the CDR3 is TGCAGTGCTAGAGTTTCTAGCGGGAGGGCCGGGTCCTACGAGCAGTACTTC.